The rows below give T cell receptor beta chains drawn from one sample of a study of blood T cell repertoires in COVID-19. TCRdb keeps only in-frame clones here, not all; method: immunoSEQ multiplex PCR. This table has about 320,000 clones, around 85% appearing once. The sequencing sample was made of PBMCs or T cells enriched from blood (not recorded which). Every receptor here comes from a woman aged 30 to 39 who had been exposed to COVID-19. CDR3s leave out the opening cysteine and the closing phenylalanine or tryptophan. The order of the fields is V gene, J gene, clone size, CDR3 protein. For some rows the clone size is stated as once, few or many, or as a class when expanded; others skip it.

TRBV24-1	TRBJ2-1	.	ATSDFGGGRENEQF
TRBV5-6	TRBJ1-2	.	ASSFRGSVYGYT
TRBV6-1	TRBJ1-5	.	ASSEDRVGQPQH
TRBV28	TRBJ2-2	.	ASSLGLAGGTGELF
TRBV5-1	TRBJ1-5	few	ASSSTGLFNQPQH
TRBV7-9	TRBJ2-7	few	ASSSSHGDEQY
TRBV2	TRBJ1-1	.	ASIRTGTNTEAF
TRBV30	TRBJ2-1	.	AWSSGGSSYNEQF
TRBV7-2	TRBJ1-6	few	ASSSGTGNSPLH
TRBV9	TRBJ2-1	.	ASSVGTGADNEQF
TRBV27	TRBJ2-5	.	ASSLRAGETQY
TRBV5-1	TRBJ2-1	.	ASSSSGAYNEQF
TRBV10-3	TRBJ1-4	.	AISGHLGDEKLF
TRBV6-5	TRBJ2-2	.	ASSLPGGTGELF
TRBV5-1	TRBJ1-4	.	ASSSHKGANEKLF
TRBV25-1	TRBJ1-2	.	ASSTGDNYGYT
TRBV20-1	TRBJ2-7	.	SASLLYEQY
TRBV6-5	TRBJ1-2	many	ASLGGVLRYGYT
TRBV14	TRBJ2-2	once	ASSQIDTGELF
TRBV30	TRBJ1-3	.	AFLPGSGNTIY
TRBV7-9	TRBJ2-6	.	ASSLAGTGGFSGANVLT
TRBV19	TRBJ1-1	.	ASSAGMNTEAF
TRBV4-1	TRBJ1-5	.	ASSQEGASNQPQH
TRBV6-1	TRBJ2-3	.	ASSEGQGGGTDTQY
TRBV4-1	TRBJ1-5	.	ASSQGRGGAGNQPQH
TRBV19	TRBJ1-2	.	ASSSAGGGGYT
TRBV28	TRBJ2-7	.	ASEGTAYEQY
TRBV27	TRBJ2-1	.	ASSSTRRLNEQF
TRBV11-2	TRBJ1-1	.	ASSFARGTEAF
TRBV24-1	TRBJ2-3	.	ATGGLAGGDTQY
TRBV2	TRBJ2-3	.	ASKGSGSLEDTQY
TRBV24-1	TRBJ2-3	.	ATSEREGTDTQY
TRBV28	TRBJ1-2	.	ASTATGGFPYGYT